The rows below give T cell receptor beta chains drawn from one sample of a study of breast tumors, draining lymph nodes, adjacent tissues. Each CDR3 protein is one row after TCRdb ran MiXCR on the multiplex PCR reads. Found here are 130,000 or so distinct CDR3 sequences, approximately 32% of them singletons; the top ten hold roughly 2.3%. Sequencing was done on a sample of axillary lymph node tissue. The receptors stem from a female donor with breast cancer. Some clones in this sample may be carry-over from other donors' samples. CDR3s include the opening cysteine and the closing phenylalanine or tryptophan. The order of the fields is clone size, V gene, D gene, J gene, CDR3 protein, CDR3 DNA. The D gene is left open where the match is weak. The listing skips clone size in some rows; elsewhere it reads once, few, many or a size class.

>NA|TRBV12-3/TRBV12-4|NA|TRBJ2-3
CAGSQASQGADTQYF
TGTGCCGGCAGTCAGGCTTCCCAAGGAGCAGATACGCAGTATTTT
>NA|TRBV24-1|TRBD1|TRBJ1-2
CATSDPGTGEDYGYTF
TGTGCCACCAGTGATCCCGGGACAGGGGAGGACTATGGCTACACCTTC
>many|TRBV2|NA|TRBJ2-1
CASSDWIQDNEQFF
TGTGCCAGCAGTGACTGGATTCAGGACAATGAGCAGTTCTTC
>many|TRBV6-5|NA|TRBJ2-1
CASSHSMSLAGNEQFF
TGTGCCAGCAGTCACTCGATGAGTTTGGCCGGCAATGAGCAGTTCTTC
>many|TRBV6-1|TRBD1|TRBJ2-1
CASSGQGAVVLNEQFF
TGTGCCAGCAGTGGACAGGGGGCGGTTGTGCTGAATGAGCAGTTCTTC
>many|TRBV7-3|TRBD1|TRBJ2-1
CASSLGDRGGEQFF
TGTGCCAGCAGCTTAGGGGACAGGGGTGGTGAGCAGTTCTTC
>NA|TRBV7-2|NA|TRBJ1-5
CAGSTTKMQPQHF
TGTGCCGGCAGCACCACAAAGATGCAGCCCCAGCATTTT
>many|TRBV6-1|TRBD1|TRBJ2-5
CASSPPGQVMKTQYF
TGTGCCAGCAGTCCACCGGGACAGGTGATGAAGACCCAGTACTTC
>NA|TRBV27|NA|TRBJ2-1
CASSPRGSEGYNEQFF
TGTGCCAGCAGTCCCCGGGGGAGCGAGGGGTACAATGAGCAGTTCTTC
>many|TRBV2|NA|TRBJ1-2
CASSPMRDPGRGYTF
TGTGCCAGCAGTCCTATGAGGGACCCCGGGAGGGGCTACACCTTC
>many|TRBV5-1|NA|TRBJ2-3
CASRSGTAADTQYF
TGCGCCAGCAGGAGCGGGACAGCCGCGGATACGCAGTATTTT
>many|TRBV5-4|NA|TRBJ2-5
CASSLSQAGAETQYF
TGTGCCAGCAGCTTGTCCCAGGCGGGCGCGGAGACCCAGTACTTC
>many|TRBV11-2|TRBD2|TRBJ2-1
CASSAHLAGLGNEQFF
TGTGCCAGCAGCGCCCATCTAGCGGGACTCGGCAATGAGCAGTTCTTC
>once|TRBV5-4|TRBD2|TRBJ2-3
CASKGLAGGLDTQYF
TGTGCCAGCAAAGGGCTAGCGGGGGGGCTAGATACGCAGTATTTT
>NA|TRBV20-1|NA|TRBJ1-1
CSAAGRLDPEAFF
TGCAGTGCAGCGGGACGGTTGGATCCTGAAGCTTTCTTT
>NA|TRBV4-3|NA|TRBJ1-1
CAGSHSGGVSEAFF
TGCGCCGGCAGCCATTCGGGCGGGGTGTCTGAAGCTTTCTTT
>NA|TRBV4-1|TRBD1|TRBJ1-1
CASSQNRGQTNTEAFF
TGCGCCAGCAGCCAAAACAGGGGACAGACAAACACTGAAGCTTTCTTT
>NA|TRBV28|NA|TRBJ2-5
CASSTVNRETQYF
TGTGCCAGCTCGACAGTAAACAGGGAGACCCAGTACTTC
>NA|TRBV20-1|NA|TRBJ2-2
CSARDHGGPNTGDLFF
TGCAGTGCTAGAGATCATGGGGGCCCTAACACCGGGGACCTGTTCTTT
>NA|TRBV18|TRBD1|TRBJ2-3
CASSPIRGITGGYPDTQYF
TGTGCCAGCTCACCAATCAGAGGAATCACAGGGGGTTACCCAGATACGCAGTATTTT
>many|TRBV11-1|TRBD2|TRBJ2-2
CASSSVAGLATGELFF
TGTGCCAGCAGCTCCGTCGCGGGACTAGCTACCGGGGAGCTGTTTTTT
>many|TRBV28|NA|TRBJ2-7
CASSLPDRYYEQYF
TGTGCCAGCAGTTTACCCGACAGATACTACGAGCAGTACTTC
>many|TRBV6-5|NA|TRBJ1-6
CASGLINSPLHF
TGTGCCAGTGGACTGATAAATTCACCCCTCCACTTT
>many|TRBV7-9|NA|TRBJ2-1
CATAGGVSYNEQFF
TGTGCCACTGCCGGGGGTGTCTCCTACAATGAGCAGTTCTTC
>many|TRBV5-1|NA|TRBJ1-2
CASSLRGARGYTF
TGCGCCAGCAGCTTGCGGGGGGCGCGAGGCTACACCTTC
>NA|TRBV11-2|NA|TRBJ1-2
CASSGTVSPETYGYTF
TGTGCCAGCAGCGGGACGGTCAGCCCGGAGACATATGGCTACACCTTC
>many|TRBV19|NA|TRBJ2-6
CASSIIQTAGANVLTF
TGTGCCAGTAGTATAATTCAAACCGCTGGGGCCAACGTCCTGACTTTC
>many|TRBV20-1|NA|TRBJ2-3
CSAPENDRSTDTQYF
TGCAGTGCGCCAGAAAATGACAGGAGCACAGATACGCAGTATTTT
>many|TRBV4-1|NA|TRBJ2-3
CASSQQKSQTDTQYF
TGCGCCAGCAGCCAACAGAAATCGCAAACTGATACGCAGTATTTT
>many|TRBV25-1|NA|TRBJ2-7
CASSEYASGPKTYEQYF
TGTGCCAGCAGTGAATATGCATCCGGGCCCAAGACCTACGAGCAGTACTTC
>many|TRBV12-3/TRBV12-4|NA|TRBJ1-4
CASSPAGVNEKLFF
TGTGCCAGCAGTCCCGCGGGGGTTAATGAAAAACTGTTTTTT
>NA|TRBV7-2|TRBD1|TRBJ1-4
CASSNRGSTNEKPFF
TGTGCCAGCAGTAACAGGGGATCAACTAATGAAAAACCGTTTTTT
>many|TRBV19|TRBD2|TRBJ2-5
CASLRSGGAGETQYF
TGTGCCAGTCTCCGGAGCGGGGGGGCCGGAGAGACCCAGTACTTC